This T cell receptor beta chain is from a study of blood T cell repertoires in COVID-19 (dated by TCRdb to 2019 to 2021). Study-wide context: Samples covering the acute and convalescent phases of COVID-19 were provided by collaborators in the United States, Italy and Spain. The material from the prospective study consisted of cDNA or gDNA derived from T cells, B-cell-depleted T cells, or PBMCs. Subjects who had been exposed to COVID-19, were actively infected with it, or had recovered from it provided the deeply sampled blood TCRbeta repertoires that made up the dataset. The repertoires were released in a freely available public database meant as a resource for research on the immune response to SARS-CoV-2. The samples were drawn from two sources: the first 160 participants of the ongoing ImmuneRACE study, and over 950 subjects contributed by 6 global collaborators. A de-identified subject ID, COVID-19 status, age in years and sex were almost always included in the sample metadata. Where available, HLA class I and class II types were obtained from metadata supplied by the sample provider rather than from assay-based typing.

Participants in the prospective study were aged roughly 18 to 95 years, lived in about two dozen United States geographic areas, and enrolled through a virtual design. In the prospective study, participants were assigned to cohorts based on the clinical history participants reported in a screening survey and a study questionnaire. In the prospective study, whole blood, serum and a nasopharyngeal or oropharyngeal swab were collected from each participant by mobile phlebotomists. Over an approximately 2-month period, participants in the prospective study had the option of providing additional blood draws and questionnaires. Blood samples from the prospective study were shipped frozen or at room temperature prior to DNA extraction. For this chain, trimming is 2 bases at the V end and 5 bases at the J end, and the number of junction bases without a gene match is 7. The germline V gene encodes CDR1 MNHNS and CDR2 SASEGT. The CDR3 has 17 amino acids, counting the end cysteine and phenylalanine. Only the CDR3 region is kept as DNA, spanning 51 bases read in frame from base 1.

As regards this clone: Its antigen remains unidentified. Base-call qualities are not available, and no considerably larger clone is one nucleotide away.

TCRbeta CDR3 regions were amplified from genomic DNA by means of the immunoSEQ Assay, a bias-controlled multiplex PCR. In the authors' own workflow: The number of nucleated cells in each sample was estimated by amplification of reference gene primers within the assay. To quantify the absolute abundance of each unique TCRbeta CDR3 rearrangement, sequence reads were collapsed and filtered. Productive Simpson clonality was computed per sample as the square root of Simpson's diversity index over productive rearrangements. This immuneACCESS table, as held by TCRdb, lists in-frame sequences with V and J called but not all clones. Of the missing ones, under half trace to an unresolved V gene in checked studies; the others have no known cause. Clonal size and the V and J genes are those of that table, whereas D and trimming came from the DNA. The table for this sample lists 300,000 to 400,000 clones; roughly 90% of them were counted only once. The ten largest clones add up to approximately 0.96% of the sample.

Paper-wide results and their limitations: How much clinical and demographic metadata was included differed by source and by participant, and the metadata was provided uncurated.

Sequencing was carried out using PBMCs or T cells enriched from blood (not recorded which). The receptor was derived from a woman in her twenties or thirties with acute COVID-19. The receptor chain draws on TRBV6-1 and TRBJ2-6, and TRBD1 matches 9 of the central bases. The sequenced DNA is TGTGCCAGCAGTGAAATTACAGGGGGCGCTCGGGCCAACGTCCTGACTTTC. This gives the protein CASSEITGGARANVLTF.